The text below deals with one T cell receptor beta chain. The repertoire was sequenced with immunoSEQ multiplex PCR; TCRdb's copy has only in-frame clones and lacks some. The sample comprises roughly 200,000 clones, approximately 87% of which are singletons, and about 6% rests with the top ten. This sample is part of a study of blood T cell repertoires in COVID-19. The TCR was taken from a man in his fifties or sixties who had recovered from COVID-19. Material: peripheral blood.

The CDR3 DNA reads as TGTGCCAGTAGTATCTCTGGGACAGGGGGCGGCACAGATACGCAGTATTTT. Residues: CASSISGTGGGTDTQYF. This rearrangement joins TRBV19 to TRBJ2-3, with 12 bases identical to TRBD1. The V gene's germline CDR1 is LNHDA and CDR2 SQIVND (reference sequence). Unmatched junction bases numbered 5, after V lost 3 bases and J lost 1 base. This CDR3 contains 17 residues.